The clone carrying this TCR beta chain was seen only a few times. Its antigen is still unknown. Time point defined: pre-sensitization, week 0. Stated treatment: therapeutic diphenylcyclopropenone sensitization with weekly scalp DPC. This record belongs to a study of human T cells and chemical hapten exposure. Study-level background: Application of 0.01% DPC to the upper back was done by patch test, with a reading at 6 days. Mostly female patients had alopecia areata, totalis or universalis.

Study results and caveats: Sensitizing with DPC caused no change in TCRs above 1 in 1000 frequency.

Individual cDNA molecules (in the library) carried attached unique molecular identifiers. From the RACE reads, TCRdb called clonotypes with MiXCR, one entry per CDR3 protein. The top ten clones hold approximately 3% of a sample with around 120,000 distinct CDR3 sequences, around an eighth of them seen once. This specimen was whole blood, taken in connection with sensitization to the hapten diphenylcyclopropenone (DPC). This TCR was sampled from a woman aged 18-29 years with alopecia areata. Some clones in this sample may be carry-over from other donors' samples.

CDR3 protein: CASSQVAGGLYNEQFF. In nucleotides, the CDR3 is TGTGCCAGCAGCCAAGTAGCGGGGGGGTTATACAATGAGCAGTTCTTC. The chain uses TRBV3-1 and TRBJ2-1; 11 bases fit TRBD2. Germline V gene lookup returns CDR1 LGHDT and CDR2 YNNKEL (reference sequence). The CDR3 runs 16 residues. V lost 1 base to trimming and J lost 4 bases; unmatched junction nucleotides: 3.